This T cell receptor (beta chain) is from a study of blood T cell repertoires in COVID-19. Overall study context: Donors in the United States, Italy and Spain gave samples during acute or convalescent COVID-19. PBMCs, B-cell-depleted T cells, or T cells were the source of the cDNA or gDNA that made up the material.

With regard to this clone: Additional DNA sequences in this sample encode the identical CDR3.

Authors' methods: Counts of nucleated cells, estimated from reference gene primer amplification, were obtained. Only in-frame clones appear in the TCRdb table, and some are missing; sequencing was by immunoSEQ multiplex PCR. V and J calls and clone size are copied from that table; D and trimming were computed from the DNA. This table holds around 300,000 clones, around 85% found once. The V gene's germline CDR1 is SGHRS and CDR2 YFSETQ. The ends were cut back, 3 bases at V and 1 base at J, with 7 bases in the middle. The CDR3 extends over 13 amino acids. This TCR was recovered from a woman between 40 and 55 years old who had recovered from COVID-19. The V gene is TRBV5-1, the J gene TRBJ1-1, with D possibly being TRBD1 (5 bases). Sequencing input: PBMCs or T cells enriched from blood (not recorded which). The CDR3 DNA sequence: TGCGCCAGCAGCTCCACAGGGAACACTGAAGCTTTCTTT. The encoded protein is CASSSTGNTEAFF. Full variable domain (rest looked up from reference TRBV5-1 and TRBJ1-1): KAGVTQTPRYLIKTRGQQVTLSCSPISGHRSVSWYQQTPGQGLQFLFEYFSETQRNKGNFPGRFSGRQFSNSRSEMNVSTLELGDSALYLCASSSTGNTEAFFGQGTRLTVV.